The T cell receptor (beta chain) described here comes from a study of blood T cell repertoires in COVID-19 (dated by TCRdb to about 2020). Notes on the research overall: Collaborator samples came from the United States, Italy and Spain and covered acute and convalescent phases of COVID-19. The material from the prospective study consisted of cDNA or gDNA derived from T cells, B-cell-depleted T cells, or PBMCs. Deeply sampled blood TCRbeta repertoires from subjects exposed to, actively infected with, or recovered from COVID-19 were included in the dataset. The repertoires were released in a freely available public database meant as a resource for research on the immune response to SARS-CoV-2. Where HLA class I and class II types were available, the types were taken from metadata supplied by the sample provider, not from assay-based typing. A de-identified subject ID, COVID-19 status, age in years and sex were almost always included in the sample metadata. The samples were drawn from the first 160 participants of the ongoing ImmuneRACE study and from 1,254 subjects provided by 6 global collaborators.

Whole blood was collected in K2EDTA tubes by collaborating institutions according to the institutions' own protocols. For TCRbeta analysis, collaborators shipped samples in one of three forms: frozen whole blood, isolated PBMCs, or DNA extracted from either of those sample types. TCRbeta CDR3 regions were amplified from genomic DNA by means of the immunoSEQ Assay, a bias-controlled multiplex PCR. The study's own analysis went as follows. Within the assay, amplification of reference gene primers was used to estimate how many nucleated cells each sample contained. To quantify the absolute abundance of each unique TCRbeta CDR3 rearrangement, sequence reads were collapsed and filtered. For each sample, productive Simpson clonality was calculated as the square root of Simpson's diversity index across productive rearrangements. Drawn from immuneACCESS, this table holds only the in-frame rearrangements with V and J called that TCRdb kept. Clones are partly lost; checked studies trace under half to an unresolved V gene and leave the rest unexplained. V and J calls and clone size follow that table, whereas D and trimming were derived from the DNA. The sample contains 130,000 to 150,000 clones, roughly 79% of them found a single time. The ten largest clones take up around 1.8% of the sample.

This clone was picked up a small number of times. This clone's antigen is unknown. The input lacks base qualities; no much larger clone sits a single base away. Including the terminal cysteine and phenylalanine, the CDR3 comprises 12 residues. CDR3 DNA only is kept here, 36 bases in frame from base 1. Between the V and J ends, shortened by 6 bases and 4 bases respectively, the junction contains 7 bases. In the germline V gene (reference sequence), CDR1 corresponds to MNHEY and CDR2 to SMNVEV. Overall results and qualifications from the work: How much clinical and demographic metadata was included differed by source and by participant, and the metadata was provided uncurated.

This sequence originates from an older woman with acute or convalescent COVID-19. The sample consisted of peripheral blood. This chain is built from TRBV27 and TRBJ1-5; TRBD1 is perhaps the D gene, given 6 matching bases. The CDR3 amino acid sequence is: CASRTGNQPQHF. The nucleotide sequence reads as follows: TGTGCCAGCAGAACAGGGAATCAGCCCCAGCATTTT.